This T cell receptor (beta chain) was captured in a study of T cells in Graves' hyperthyroidism and ophthalmopathy. Study-wide findings and caveats: The model forecast ophthalmopathy, anticipating it by a median roughly 6 months before onset.

Calling Graves' hyperthyroidism stable meant ophthalmopathy did not progress within 18 months. Patients were aged 18 to 65, had disease duration under 2 months, and had newly diagnosed hyperthyroidism. The PBMCs studied were ones that came from roughly 11 ml fresh peripheral blood. This CDR3 contains 13 residues. The ends lost 2 bases at V and 5 bases at J; junction bases unmatched: 1. Germline V gene sequence: CDR1 SEHNR, CDR2 FQNEAQ (reference sequence). RNA transcripts gave rise to amplified TCR beta CDR3 regions. The HTBI primer set drove a first-round RT-PCR of the TCR CDR3. TCRdb fed the multiplex PCR reads into MiXCR, producing one record per CDR3 protein. The table shows 500,000 to 700,000 distinct CDR3 sequences, with 16% occurring only once. This clonotype has at least ten counts. Its target is unknown.

This chain joins TRBV7-9 and TRBJ2-5; 8 bases are a match to TRBD1. Sequenced material: blood. The receptor's source is a young woman with Graves' hyperthyroidism. Written as DNA, the CDR3 is TGTGCCAGCAGCTTACGGGACAGGGAGACCCAGTACTTC. Its protein product is CASSLRDRETQYF.